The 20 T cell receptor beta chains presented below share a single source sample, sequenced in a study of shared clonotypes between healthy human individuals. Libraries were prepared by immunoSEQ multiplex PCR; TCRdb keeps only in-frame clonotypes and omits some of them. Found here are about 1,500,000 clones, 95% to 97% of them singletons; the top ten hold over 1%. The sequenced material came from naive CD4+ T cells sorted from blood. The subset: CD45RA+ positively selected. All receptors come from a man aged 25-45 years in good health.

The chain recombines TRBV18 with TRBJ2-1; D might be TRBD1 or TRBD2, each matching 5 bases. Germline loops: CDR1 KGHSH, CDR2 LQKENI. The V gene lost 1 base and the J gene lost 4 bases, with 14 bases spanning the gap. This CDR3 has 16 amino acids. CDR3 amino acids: CASSPRGEFPYNEQFF. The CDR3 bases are TGTGCCAGCTCACCACGAGGGGAATTCCCATACAATGAGCAGTTCTTC. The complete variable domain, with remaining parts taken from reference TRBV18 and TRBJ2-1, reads NAGVMQNPRHLVRRRGQEARLRCSPMKGHSHVYWYRQLPEEGLKFMVYLQKENIIDESGMPKERFSAEFPKEGPSILRIQQVVRGDSAAYFCASSPRGEFPYNEQFFGPGTRLTVL.

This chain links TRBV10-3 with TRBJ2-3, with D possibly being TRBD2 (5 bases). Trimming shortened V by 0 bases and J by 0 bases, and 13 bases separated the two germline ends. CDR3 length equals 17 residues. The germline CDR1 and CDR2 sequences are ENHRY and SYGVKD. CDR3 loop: CAISESRRATSTDTQYF. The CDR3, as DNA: TGTGCCATCAGTGAGTCGAGGCGGGCAACTAGCACAGATACGCAGTATTTT.

The CDR3 here is CASSQRGQGWPNTEAFF. The CDR3, as DNA: TGTGCCAGCAGCCAGAGGGGACAGGGGTGGCCGAACACTGAAGCTTTCTTT. The chain uses TRBV11-2 and TRBJ1-1, with TRBD1 identical over 10 bases. Germline V gives CDR1 SGHAT, CDR2 FQNNGV. The V and J ends lost 5 bases and 1 base, in that order; junction bases with no gene match: 10. CDR3 length: 17 amino acids.

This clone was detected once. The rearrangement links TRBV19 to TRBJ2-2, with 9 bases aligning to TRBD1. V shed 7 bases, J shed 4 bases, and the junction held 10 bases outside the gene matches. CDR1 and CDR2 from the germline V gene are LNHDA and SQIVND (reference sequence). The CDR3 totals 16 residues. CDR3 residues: CASIPRTGVPTGELFF. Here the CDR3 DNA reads TGTGCCAGTATCCCTCGGACAGGGGTCCCCACCGGGGAGCTGTTTTTT.

The CDR3 loop is CASSLEAGKGYTQYF. The CDR3 coding sequence is TGCGCCAGCAGCTTGGAAGCAGGGAAGGGATATACGCAGTATTTT. The chain combines TRBV5-1 with TRBJ2-3; tentative D call: TRBD1 (5 bases). Trimming stripped 0 bases from V and 7 bases from J, with 15 bases between. Germline CDR1 SGHRS, CDR2 YFSETQ. The CDR3 runs 15 residues.

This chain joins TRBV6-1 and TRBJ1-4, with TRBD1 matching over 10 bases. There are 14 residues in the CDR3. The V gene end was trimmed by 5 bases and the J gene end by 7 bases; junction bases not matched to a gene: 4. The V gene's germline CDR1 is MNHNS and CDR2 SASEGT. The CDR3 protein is CASSRQGASEKLFF. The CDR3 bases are TGTGCCAGCAGTCGACAGGGGGCGAGTGAAAAACTGTTTTTT.

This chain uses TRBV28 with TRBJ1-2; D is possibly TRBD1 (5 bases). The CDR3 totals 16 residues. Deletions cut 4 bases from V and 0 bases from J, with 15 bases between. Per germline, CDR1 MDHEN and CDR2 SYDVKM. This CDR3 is CASSSLWAGTNYGYTF. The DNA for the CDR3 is TGTGCCAGCAGTTCCCTCTGGGCAGGGACTAACTATGGCTACACCTTC.

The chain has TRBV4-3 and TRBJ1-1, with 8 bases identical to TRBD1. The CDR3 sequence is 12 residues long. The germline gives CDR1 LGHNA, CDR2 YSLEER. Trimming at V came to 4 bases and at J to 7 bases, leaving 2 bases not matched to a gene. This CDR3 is CASSRGQGEAFF. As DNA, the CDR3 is TGCGCCAGCAGCCGAGGACAGGGTGAAGCTTTCTTT.

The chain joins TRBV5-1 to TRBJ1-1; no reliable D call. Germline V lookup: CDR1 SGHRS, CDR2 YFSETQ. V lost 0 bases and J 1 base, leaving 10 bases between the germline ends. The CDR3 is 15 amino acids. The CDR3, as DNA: TGCGCCAGCAGCTTGGCAGTGTCGGCGAACACTGAAGCTTTCTTT. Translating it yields CASSLAVSANTEAFF.

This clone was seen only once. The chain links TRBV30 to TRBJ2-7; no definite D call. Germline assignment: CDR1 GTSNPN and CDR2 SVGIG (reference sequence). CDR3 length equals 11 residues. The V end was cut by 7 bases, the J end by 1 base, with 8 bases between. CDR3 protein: CAYGQSYEQYF. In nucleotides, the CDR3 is TGTGCCTACGGGCAATCCTACGAGCAGTACTTC.

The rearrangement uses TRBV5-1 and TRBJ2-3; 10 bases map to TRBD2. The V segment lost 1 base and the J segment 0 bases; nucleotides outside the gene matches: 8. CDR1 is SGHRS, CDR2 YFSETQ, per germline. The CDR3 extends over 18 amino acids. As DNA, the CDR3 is TGCGCCAGCAGCTTGCGGTCTAGCGGGGGCATTAGCACAGATACGCAGTATTTT. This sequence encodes CASSLRSSGGISTDTQYF.

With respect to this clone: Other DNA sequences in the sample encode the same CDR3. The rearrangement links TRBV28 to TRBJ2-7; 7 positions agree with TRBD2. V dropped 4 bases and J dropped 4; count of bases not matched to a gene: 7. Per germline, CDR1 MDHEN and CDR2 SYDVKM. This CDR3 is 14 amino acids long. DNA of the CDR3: TGTGCCAGCAGTTCCCCAGGCGGGAGTTACGAGCAGTACTTC. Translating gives CASSSPGGSYEQYF.

The CDR3 sequence: CASSKGTPDTGELFF. The CDR3 region has the DNA TGTGCCAGCAGCAAAGGGACACCTGACACCGGGGAGCTGTTTTTT. This sequence joins TRBV9 and TRBJ2-2; D might be TRBD1 (6 bases). The CDR3 spans 15 residues. Trimming shortened V by 4 bases and J by 3 bases, and 13 bases separated the two germline ends. Germline CDR1 and CDR2: SGDLS and YYNGEE.

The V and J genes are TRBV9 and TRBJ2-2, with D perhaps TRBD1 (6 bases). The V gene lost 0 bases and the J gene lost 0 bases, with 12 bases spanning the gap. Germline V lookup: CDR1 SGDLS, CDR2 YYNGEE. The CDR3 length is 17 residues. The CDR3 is CASSVAPQGSNTGELFF. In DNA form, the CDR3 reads TGTGCCAGCAGCGTAGCCCCACAGGGATCGAACACCGGGGAGCTGTTTTTT.

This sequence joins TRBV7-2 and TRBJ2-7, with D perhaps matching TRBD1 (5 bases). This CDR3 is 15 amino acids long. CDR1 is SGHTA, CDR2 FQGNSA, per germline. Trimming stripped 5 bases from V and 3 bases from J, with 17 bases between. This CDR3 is CASSPQARQGYEQYF. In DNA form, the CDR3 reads TGTGCCAGCAGCCCCCAAGCGCGGCAGGGCTACGAGCAGTACTTC.

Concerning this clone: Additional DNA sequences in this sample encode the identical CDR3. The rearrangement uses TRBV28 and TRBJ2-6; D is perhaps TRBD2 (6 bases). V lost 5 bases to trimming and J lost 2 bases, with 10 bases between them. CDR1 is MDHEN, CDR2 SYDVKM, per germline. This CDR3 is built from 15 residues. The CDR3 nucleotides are TGTGCCAGCAGTGGCGCGGGGACTGGGGCCAACGTCCTGACTTTC. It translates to CASSGAGTGANVLTF.

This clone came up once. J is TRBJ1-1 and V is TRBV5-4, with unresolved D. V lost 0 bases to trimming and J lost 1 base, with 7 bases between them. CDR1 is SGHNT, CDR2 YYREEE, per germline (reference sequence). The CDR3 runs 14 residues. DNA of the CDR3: TGTGCCAGCAGCTTGGGGATACCGAACACTGAAGCTTTCTTT. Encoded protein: CASSLGIPNTEAFF.

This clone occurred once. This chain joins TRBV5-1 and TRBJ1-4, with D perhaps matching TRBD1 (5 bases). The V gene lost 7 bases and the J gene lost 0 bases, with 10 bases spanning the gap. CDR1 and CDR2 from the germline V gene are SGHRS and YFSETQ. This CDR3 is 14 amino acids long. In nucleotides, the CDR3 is TGCGCCAGCGCGACAGATGCAACTAATGAAAAACTGTTTTTT. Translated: CASATDATNEKLFF.

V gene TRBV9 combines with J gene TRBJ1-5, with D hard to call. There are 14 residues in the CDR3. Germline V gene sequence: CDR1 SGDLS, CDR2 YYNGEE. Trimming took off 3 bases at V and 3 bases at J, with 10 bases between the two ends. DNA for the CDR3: TGTGCCAGCAGCGGCCCCGGTTTCAATCAGCCCCAGCATTTT. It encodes CASSGPGFNQPQHF.

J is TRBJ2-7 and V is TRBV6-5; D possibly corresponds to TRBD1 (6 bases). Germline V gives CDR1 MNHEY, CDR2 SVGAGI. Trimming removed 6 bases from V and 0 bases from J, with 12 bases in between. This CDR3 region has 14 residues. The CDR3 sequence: CASRNTGSSYEQYF. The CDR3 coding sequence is TGTGCCAGCAGAAATACAGGGTCCTCCTACGAGCAGTACTTC.